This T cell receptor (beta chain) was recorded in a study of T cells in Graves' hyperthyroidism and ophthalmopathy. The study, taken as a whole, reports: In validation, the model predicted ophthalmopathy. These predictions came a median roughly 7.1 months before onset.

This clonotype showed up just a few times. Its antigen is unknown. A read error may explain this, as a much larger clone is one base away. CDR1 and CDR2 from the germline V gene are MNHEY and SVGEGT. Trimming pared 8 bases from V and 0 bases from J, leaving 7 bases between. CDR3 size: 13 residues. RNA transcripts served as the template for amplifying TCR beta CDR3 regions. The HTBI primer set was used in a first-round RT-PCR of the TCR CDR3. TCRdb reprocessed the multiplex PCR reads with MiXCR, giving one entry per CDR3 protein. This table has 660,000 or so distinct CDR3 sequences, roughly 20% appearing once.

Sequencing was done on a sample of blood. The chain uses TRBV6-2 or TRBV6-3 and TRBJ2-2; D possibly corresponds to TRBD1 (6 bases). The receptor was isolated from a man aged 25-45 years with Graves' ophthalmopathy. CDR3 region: CASWTANTGELFF. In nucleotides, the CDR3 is TGTGCCAGCTGGACAGCGAACACCGGGGAGCTGTTTTTT.